Below are 27 T cell receptor beta chains sequenced from a single sample in a study of CD8 T cells in ankylosing spondylitis. Their antigens are not known. From the 5' RACE reads, TCRdb called clonotypes with MiXCR, one entry per CDR3 protein. This sample has 670,000 or so distinct CDR3 sequences, with roughly 20% found just once. Notes on the study in general: It appeared that ankylosing spondylitis blood was characterized by a TCR beta motif of several highly homologous variants.

Source material: blood, either unsorted or a sorted T cell fraction (not recorded which). These receptors originate from a male donor with ankylosing spondylitis.

This chain joins TRBV20-1 and TRBJ1-2, with TRBD1 as a possible D gene (6 bases). Germline CDR1 and CDR2: DFQATT and SNEGSKA (reference sequence). The CDR3 sequence is 13 residues long. V was clipped by 1 base and J by 3 bases, with 9 bases between them. The CDR3 loop is CSARGRTDYGYTF. CDR3 in DNA: TGCAGTGCTAGAGGCCGGACAGACTATGGCTACACCTTC.

This chain uses TRBV5-1 with TRBJ1-2; 7 bases align to TRBD1. CDR3 length: 16 amino acids. Unmatched junction bases numbered 13, after V lost 4 bases and J lost 4 bases. CDR1 and CDR2 (germline): SGHRS, YFSETQ. CDR3: CASSRPGQEELYGYTF. The CDR3 nucleotides are TGCGCCAGCAGCCGACCAGGACAGGAGGAACTCTATGGCTACACCTTC.

This chain uses TRBV6-1 with TRBJ1-4, with 9 bases fitting TRBD1. Germline assignment: CDR1 MNHNS and CDR2 SASEGT. The junction had 7 bases not matched to a gene; V was cut back by 8 bases and J by 6 bases. There are 14 residues in the CDR3. The DNA for the CDR3 is TGTGCCAGCCGAACAGGGGGCGGGGATGAAAAACTGTTTTTT. As protein: CASRTGGGDEKLFF.

This rearrangement joins TRBV4-1 to TRBJ2-7, with 14 bases aligning to TRBD2. The CDR3 spans 19 residues. Germline V CDR1 and CDR2: MGHRA, YSYEKL. J gave up 3 bases and V 0 bases, and 10 bases lay outside the gene matches. The CDR3 DNA reads as TGCGCCAGCAGCCAAGAATGGCCGGGACTAGCGGGAGAAGTCTACGAGCAGTACTTC. Protein product: CASSQEWPGLAGEVYEQYF.

This clonotype has more than one count but fewer than ten. The J gene is TRBJ2-2, the V gene TRBV6-1, with a tentative D call TRBD1 (6 bases). This CDR3 is 15 amino acids long. Trimming removed 6 bases from V and 6 bases from J, with 17 bases in between. The germline CDR1 and CDR2 sequences are MNHNS and SASEGT. CDR3 residues: CASSSTGTIPGELFF. In DNA, the CDR3 is TGTGCCAGCAGCTCGACCGGGACAATTCCCGGGGAGCTGTTTTTT.

The chain uses TRBV7-9 and TRBJ1-4; the match to TRBD1 covers 9 bases. Trimming cost V 5 bases and J 5 bases; bases outside gene matches: 9. Looked up from germline, CDR1 is SEHNR and CDR2 is FQNEAQ (reference sequence). There are 16 residues in the CDR3. CDR3 loop: CASSQSGTGSNEKLFF. The CDR3 DNA sequence: TGTGCCAGCAGCCAATCCGGGACAGGGTCCAATGAAAAACTGTTTTTT.

This clonotype was observed a handful of times. V is TRBV20-1 and J is TRBJ2-1, with 7 bases lining up with TRBD2. Trimming removed 3 bases from V and 2 bases from J; junction bases left unmatched: 7. The germline V gene encodes CDR1 DFQATT and CDR2 SNEGSKA (reference sequence). The CDR3 runs to 15 residues. The CDR3 DNA sequence: TGCAGTGCTAGTCCGCTAGCGGCAACCTACAATGAGCAGTTCTTC. Residues: CSASPLAATYNEQFF.

The rearrangement joins TRBV29-1 to TRBJ2-2; no clear D gene. Germline loops: CDR1 SQVTM, CDR2 ANQGSEA. This CDR3 spans 16 amino acids. Trimming cost V 0 bases and J 0 bases, with 11 bases left between them. CDR3 region: CSVEEVGSANTGELFF. The CDR3 nucleotides read TGCAGCGTTGAAGAGGTCGGGTCCGCGAACACCGGGGAGCTGTTTTTT.

The gene calls are TRBV20-1 and TRBJ2-3; D not certain. CDR3 length: 13 residues. Deletions cut 2 bases from V and 5 bases from J, with 11 bases between. Germline assignment: CDR1 DFQATT and CDR2 SNEGSKA (reference sequence). As DNA, the CDR3 is TGCAGTGCTAGATCACCATTGGGAGATACGCAGTATTTT. As protein: CSARSPLGDTQYF.

This clonotype was found a few times. The genes are TRBV29-1 and TRBJ2-2, with TRBD1 identical over 8 bases. This CDR3 has 13 residues. Germline CDR1 and CDR2: SQVTM and ANQGSEA. With V trimmed by 7 bases and J by 5 bases, 6 bases remained unmatched. The CDR3 bases are TGCAGCGGACGGACAGGGCTTACCGGGGAGCTGTTTTTT. This codes for CSGRTGLTGELFF.

This clonotype was observed a few times. This chain connects TRBV28 to TRBJ2-1, with 11 bases matching TRBD2. The CDR3 sequence is 19 residues long. The germline V gene encodes CDR1 MDHEN and CDR2 SYDVKM. V lost 2 bases to trimming and J lost 4 bases; unmatched junction nucleotides: 13. The CDR3 nucleotides are TGTGCCAGCAGTTTAAGGTGGCTAGCGGGGGGCCCCTATTACAATGAGCAGTTCTTC. Translation gives CASSLRWLAGGPYYNEQFF.

The chain has TRBV28 and TRBJ1-3; tentative D call: TRBD1 (5 bases). Germline assignment: CDR1 MDHEN and CDR2 SYDVKM. The germline V and J ends were trimmed by 7 bases and 4 bases, with 14 bases remaining between them. The CDR3 sequence is 14 residues long. CDR3 loop: CASTSAGTGNTIYF. Here the CDR3 DNA reads TGTGCCAGCACCTCTGCCGGGACGGGAAACACCATATATTTT. The full variable domain, in which reference TRBV28 and TRBJ1-3 provide the parts outside the CDR3, is DVKVTQSSRYLVKRTGEKVFLECVQDMDHENMFWYRQDPGLGLRLIYFSYDVKMKEKGDIPEGYSVSREKKERFSLILESASTNQTSMYLCASTSAGTGNTIYFGEGSWLTVV.

The J gene is TRBJ2-1, the V gene TRBV30; 7 nucleotides align to TRBD2. The CDR3 contains 13 residues. The ends lost 7 bases at V and 9 bases at J; junction bases unmatched: 12. Per the germline V gene, CDR1 is GTSNPN and CDR2 is SVGIG (reference sequence). The CDR3 nucleotides are TGTGCCTCGCCGGGGGGATCACCCACTGAGCAGTTCTTC. Protein: CASPGGSPTEQFF.

This clonotype was seen a handful of times. V and J are TRBV4-1 and TRBJ2-6; a weak D match, TRBD1 (6 bases). Germline assignment: CDR1 MGHRA and CDR2 YSYEKL. This CDR3 comprises 18 residues. Trimming left V 4 bases short and J 0 bases short, with 16 bases between. The CDR3 sequence is CASSRKDSDDSGANVLTF. The CDR3 coding sequence is TGCGCCAGCAGCCGAAAGGACAGCGATGACTCTGGGGCCAACGTCCTGACTTTC.

This chain links TRBV20-1 with TRBJ1-4; the D is unclear. This CDR3 comprises 13 residues. Germline assignment: CDR1 DFQATT and CDR2 SNEGSKA (reference sequence). The V and J ends lost 8 bases and 11 bases respectively, with 21 bases between them. The chain's CDR3 is CSTIPVSSGKLFF. CDR3 DNA sequence: TGCAGTACCATCCCGGTCTCCAGTGGGAAACTGTTTTTT.

This clonotype has ten or more counts. The V call is TRBV29-1, the J call TRBJ2-1; 9 bases align to TRBD2. Germline V gives CDR1 SQVTM, CDR2 ANQGSEA. The trim removed 8 bases at V and 8 bases at J, leaving 10 bases unmatched. This CDR3 region has 13 residues. The CDR3 spells CSSGRTSVDEQFF. The CDR3 DNA reads as TGCAGCTCGGGGAGGACTAGCGTCGATGAGCAGTTCTTC.

The chain carries TRBV20-1 and TRBJ2-2, with a weak D call TRBD1 (6 bases). The V and J ends lost 0 bases and 2 bases respectively, with 13 bases between them. Looked up from germline, CDR1 is DFQATT and CDR2 is SNEGSKA (reference sequence). CDR3 size: 16 residues. The CDR3 reads CSARDTHRANTGELFF. The CDR3 region has the DNA TGCAGTGCTAGAGATACCCACAGGGCAAACACCGGGGAGCTGTTTTTT.

This clonotype has more than one count but fewer than ten. The chain couples TRBV3-1 to TRBJ2-1, with TRBD1 identical over 9 bases. CDR1 LGHDT and CDR2 YNNKEL come from the germline V gene (reference sequence). The CDR3 totals 15 residues. V trimming: 4 bases; J trimming: 8 bases; junction bases outside the gene matches: 9. The DNA for the CDR3 is TGTGCCAGCAGCCCGAGACAGGGGGAATTTGATGAGCAGTTCTTC. Translated, it gives CASSPRQGEFDEQFF.

The chain carries TRBV3-1 and TRBJ1-4; 7 bases line up with TRBD1. Germline values: CDR1 LGHDT, CDR2 YNNKEL (reference sequence). The CDR3 runs 14 residues. J lost 11 bases, V lost 2 bases, and 8 bases had no gene match. The CDR3 reads CASSQQGGAGKLFF. CDR3 DNA: TGTGCCAGCAGCCAACAAGGGGGCGCCGGGAAACTGTTTTTT.

CDR3 amino acids: CASSSSSYVNTGELFF. The CDR3 DNA follows: TGTGCCAGCAGTTCCAGTTCTTATGTGAACACCGGGGAGCTGTTTTTT. This chain uses TRBV3-1 with TRBJ2-2; D not resolved. The CDR3 contains 16 residues. Germline V gene lookup returns CDR1 LGHDT and CDR2 YNNKEL (reference sequence). The V and J ends lost 6 bases and 1 base respectively, with 15 bases between them.

This clonotype was counted between two and nine times. The chain links TRBV2 to TRBJ1-4; D is uncertain. This CDR3 region has 14 residues. V was trimmed by 2 bases and J by 4 bases, leaving 8 bases between them. CDR1 and CDR2 (germline): SNHLY, FYNNEI. The CDR3 bases are TGTGCCAGCAGTGAAAGCTTGGGTAATGAAAAACTGTTTTTT. Amino acid sequence: CASSESLGNEKLFF.

This rearrangement joins TRBV6-1 to TRBJ2-5; D may be TRBD2 (5 bases). Germline V gene sequence: CDR1 MNHNS, CDR2 SASEGT. Trimming took 6 bases from V and 5 from J, leaving 19 bases between them. This CDR3 has 15 residues. The CDR3 region has the DNA TGTGCCAGCAGGGGAGTAGGTTCGGGCGGGGAGACCCAGTACTTC. Translation gives CASRGVGSGGETQYF.

There are a few counts of this clonotype. V gene TRBV29-1 combines with J gene TRBJ1-3; D is ambiguous. Germline assignment: CDR1 SQVTM and CDR2 ANQGSEA. The V end lost 6 bases, the J end lost 1 base, and 13 bases lay between the germline ends. The CDR3 is 14 residues long. CDR3 DNA: TGCAGCGTCCAACCGACATATTCTGGAAACACCATATATTTT. Translation: CSVQPTYSGNTIYF.

The J gene is TRBJ2-2, the V gene TRBV7-6; D may be TRBD1 or TRBD2 (5 bases each). CDR3 length: 15 residues. V dropped 1 base and J dropped 5 bases, with 11 bases sitting between them. Germline V gene data show CDR1 as SGHVS and CDR2 as FNYEAQ. The CDR3 DNA follows: TGTGCCAGCAGCTTAGGGGGGTATTCAACCGGGGAGCTGTTTTTT. As protein: CASSLGGYSTGELFF.

This clonotype appeared a few times. This sequence joins TRBV6-1 and TRBJ2-2; D might be TRBD2 (5 bases). This CDR3 is 14 amino acids long. Germline V gene lookup returns CDR1 MNHNS and CDR2 SASEGT. Trimming cost V 5 bases and J 6 bases, with 13 bases left between them. This CDR3 is CASSRALGAGELFF. The CDR3 DNA reads as TGTGCCAGCAGTCGGGCCCTCGGGGCCGGGGAGCTGTTTTTT.

This clonotype was picked up a small number of times. CDR3 bases: TGTGCCACCAAGCGAGGAGGGACAGCTGGGGCCAACGTCCTGACTTTC. Translation: CATKRGGTAGANVLTF. The gene calls are TRBV27 and TRBJ2-6; possibly TRBD1 for D (7 bases). There are 16 residues in the CDR3. CDR1 and CDR2 from the germline V gene are MNHEY and SMNVEV (reference sequence). The germline V and J ends were trimmed by 10 bases and 2 bases, with 18 bases remaining between them.

The rearrangement uses TRBV5-6 and TRBJ2-1; 11 bases match TRBD2. Germline CDR1 is SGHDT and CDR2 is YYEEEE. Trimming at V came to 5 bases and at J to 7 bases, leaving 11 bases not matched to a gene. The CDR3 totals 16 residues. Here the CDR3 reads CASRSLAGGPKNEQFF. CDR3 DNA sequence: TGTGCCAGCAGAAGTTTAGCGGGAGGGCCAAAGAATGAGCAGTTCTTC.